Presented here are 29 T cell receptor beta chains from one specimen sequenced in a study of T cells in Graves' hyperthyroidism and ophthalmopathy. Researchers amplified the TCR beta CDR3 regions from RNA transcripts. An initial round of RT-PCR targeting the TCR CDR3 relied on the HTBI primer set. TCRdb re-analysed the multiplex PCR reads in MiXCR, keeping a single row per CDR3 protein. Altogether 650,000 to 700,000 distinct CDR3 sequences are present, 17% being singletons, with the ten largest covering around 15%. Input material: blood. The receptors here all came from a man aged 45-65 years with Graves' hyperthyroidism.

This clonotype was detected ten times or more. Here the CDR3 DNA reads TGCAGCGGGGAACAGGGAATGAACACTGAAGCTTTCTTT. Translated, it gives CSGEQGMNTEAFF. The chain links TRBV29-1 to TRBJ1-1; D is perhaps TRBD1 (6 bases). V lost 7 bases and J 0 bases, leaving 12 bases between the germline ends. The CDR3 is 13 residues long. Germline V CDR1 and CDR2: SQVTM, ANQGSEA.

The chain is built from TRBV4-3 and TRBJ2-7; 9 bases agree with TRBD2. This CDR3 comprises 16 residues. J gave up 7 bases and V 1 base, and 11 bases lay outside the gene matches. Germline CDR1 LGHNA, CDR2 YSLEER. The CDR3 reads CASSQVPVAGDGEQYF. CDR3 bases: TGCGCCAGCAGCCAAGTTCCCGTAGCGGGAGACGGGGAGCAGTACTTC.

This clonotype was observed at least ten times. The V call is TRBV2, the J call TRBJ1-1, with D possibly matching TRBD1 (6 bases). The V and J ends lost 6 bases and 0 bases respectively, with 11 bases between them. Per the germline V gene, CDR1 is SNHLY and CDR2 is FYNNEI. This CDR3 is 14 amino acids long. This CDR3 reads CASRQDSMNTEAFF. CDR3 sequence (DNA): TGTGCCAGCAGACAGGACAGCATGAACACTGAAGCTTTCTTT.

This chain connects TRBV4-3 to TRBJ2-2; D gene unclear. V was clipped by 0 bases and J by 5 bases, with 10 bases between them. This CDR3 is built from 15 residues. Germline lookup yields CDR1 LGHNA and CDR2 YSLEER. The DNA for the CDR3 is TGCGCCAGCAGCCAAGATTTCCACGGAACCGGGGAGCTGTTTTTT. Residues: CASSQDFHGTGELFF.

This clonotype occurred once. This chain links TRBV27 with TRBJ2-3; 11 bases are a match to TRBD2. CDR1 is MNHEY and CDR2 is SMNVEV in the germline V gene (reference sequence). Trimming at V came to 6 bases and at J to 4 bases, leaving 9 bases not matched to a gene. The CDR3 contains 16 residues. The CDR3 is CASSRLRTSGPDTQYF. The CDR3 DNA reads as TGTGCCAGCAGCCGGCTCCGGACTAGCGGGCCAGATACGCAGTATTTT.

Ten or more counts support this clonotype. The chain is built from TRBV27 and TRBJ2-5; 15 bases fit TRBD2. Per the germline V gene, CDR1 is MNHEY and CDR2 is SMNVEV (reference sequence). Trimming at V came to 5 bases and at J to 5 bases, leaving 6 bases not matched to a gene. The CDR3 totals 16 residues. Here the CDR3 reads CASSRTSGRAIETQYF. The CDR3 DNA reads TGTGCCAGCAGTCGGACTAGCGGGAGGGCTATTGAGACCCAGTACTTC.

The gene calls are TRBV7-6 and TRBJ2-3; D unresolved. Germline V gives CDR1 SGHVS, CDR2 FNYEAQ. Deletions cut 5 bases from V and 0 bases from J, with 12 bases between. This CDR3 region has 15 residues. CDR3 residues: CASSKDGSSTDTQYF. The CDR3 coding sequence is TGTGCCAGCAGCAAGGACGGTTCTAGCACAGATACGCAGTATTTT.

This chain links TRBV5-1 with TRBJ2-6, with D unclear. From germline, CDR1 is SGHRS and CDR2 YFSETQ. V shed 1 base and J shed 5 bases, with 4 bases lying between them. This CDR3 is 13 amino acids long. CDR3 bases: TGCGCCAGCAGCTTGACAAGGGCCAACGTCCTGACTTTC. It specifies CASSLTRANVLTF.

This sequence joins TRBV9 and TRBJ2-7; TRBD1 aligns across 8 bases. The CDR3 runs to 15 residues. V shed 3 bases, J shed 2 bases, and the junction held 7 bases outside the gene matches. Germline CDR1 and CDR2: SGDLS and YYNGEE. The CDR3 region has the DNA TGTGCCAGCAGCGCGACCGGGACAGGAGCCTACGAGCAGTACTTC. Residues: CASSATGTGAYEQYF.

The chain recombines TRBV4-1 with TRBJ1-1, with D unclear. The germline V and J ends were trimmed by 0 bases and 5 bases, with 13 bases remaining between them. Germline V gene data show CDR1 as MGHRA and CDR2 as YSYEKL. The CDR3 loop spans 15 amino acids. The CDR3 nucleotides read TGCGCCAGCAGCCAAGATGCTAGGGTAGGGACTGAAGCTTTCTTT. Encoded protein: CASSQDARVGTEAFF.

This rearrangement joins TRBV28 to TRBJ2-6; D not resolved. The CDR3 is 16 residues long. V lost 4 bases to trimming and J lost 0 bases, with 10 bases between them. Germline V gene sequence: CDR1 MDHEN, CDR2 SYDVKM. The CDR3 reads CASSSLINSGANVLTF. CDR3 sequence (DNA): TGTGCCAGCAGTTCCCTCATTAACTCTGGGGCCAACGTCCTGACTTTC.

The V gene is TRBV6-9, the J gene TRBJ2-1; 7 positions agree with TRBD2. Germline lookup yields CDR1 MNHGY and CDR2 SVAAGI. There are 16 residues in the CDR3. The V segment lost 4 bases and the J segment 2 bases; nucleotides outside the gene matches: 8. The CDR3 loop is CASSSFLAEPYNEQFF. Written as DNA, the CDR3 is TGTGCCAGCAGTTCGTTTCTAGCGGAGCCCTACAATGAGCAGTTCTTC.

The chain recombines TRBV6-2 or TRBV6-3 with TRBJ2-2, with 7 bases fitting TRBD2. Germline V lookup: CDR1 MNHEY, CDR2 SVGEGT. This CDR3 contains 15 residues. J lost 5 bases, V lost 6 bases, and 9 bases had no gene match. The CDR3 is CASSPAGVGTGELFF. CDR3 nucleotides: TGTGCCAGCAGCCCCGCGGGGGTGGGGACCGGGGAGCTGTTTTTT.

The rearrangement joins TRBV9 to TRBJ2-7; D unclear. Trimming pared 3 bases from V and 6 bases from J, leaving 10 bases between. Per the germline V gene, CDR1 is SGDLS and CDR2 is YYNGEE. The CDR3 runs 12 residues. The chain's CDR3 is CASSGQEFEQYF. In nucleotides, the CDR3 is TGTGCCAGCAGCGGCCAGGAGTTCGAGCAGTACTTC.

The chain recombines TRBV18 with TRBJ2-7; D could derive from TRBD1 or TRBD2 (5 bases each). This CDR3 has 14 amino acids. Germline lookup yields CDR1 KGHSH and CDR2 LQKENI. V was trimmed by 4 bases and J by 6 bases, leaving 16 bases between them. CDR3 sequence: CASSHAGTGGEQYF. DNA for the CDR3: TGTGCCAGCTCACATGCCGGGACCGGTGGCGAGCAGTACTTC. The whole variable domain, filled in from reference TRBV18 and TRBJ2-7, reads NAGVMQNPRHLVRRRGQEARLRCSPMKGHSHVYWYRQLPEEGLKFMVYLQKENIIDESGMPKERFSAEFPKEGPSILRIQQVVRGDSAAYFCASSHAGTGGEQYFGPGTRLTVT.

The sample holds a few counts of this clonotype. The junction departs from the called germline gene at one end, perhaps through a read error. The chain has TRBV2 and TRBJ2-2; a possible D gene is TRBD2 (5 bases). From germline, CDR1 is SNHLY and CDR2 FYNNEI. CDR3 length: 15 residues. In DNA, the CDR3 is TGTGCCAGCAGTGAATCCAGGAAGGTGAACGGGGAGCTGCTTTTT. Encoded protein: CASSESRKVNGELLF.

This clonotype was seen at least ten times. This chain connects TRBV3-1 to TRBJ2-7, with a possible D match to TRBD2 (6 bases). The CDR3 consists of 16 residues. The germline V gene has CDR1 LGHDT and CDR2 YNNKEL (reference sequence). Between the trimmed V and J ends, which lost 0 bases and 5 bases, there was a span of 17 bases. The CDR3 DNA follows: TGTGCCAGCAGCCAAGATGTTTTGACGGGGGACCACGAGCAGTACTTC. It yields the protein CASSQDVLTGDHEQYF.

This clonotype was counted at least ten times. J is TRBJ2-1 and V is TRBV28; D uncertain. CDR1 and CDR2 from the germline V gene are MDHEN and SYDVKM. Trimming took 2 bases from V and 3 from J, leaving 8 bases between them. CDR3 length: 14 residues. CDR3 DNA: TGTGCCAGCAGTTTAACCCTGGGCTACAATGAGCAGTTCTTC. Its translation is CASSLTLGYNEQFF.

This clonotype was recorded at least ten times. CDR3 loop: CASSLDLYEQYF. CDR3 sequence (DNA): TGCGCCAGCAGCTTGGACTTGTACGAGCAGTACTTC. V gene TRBV5-1 combines with J gene TRBJ2-7, with D uncertain. CDR3 length equals 12 residues. Trimming cost V 0 bases and J 4 bases, with 5 bases left between them. Germline V CDR1 and CDR2: SGHRS, YFSETQ.

As DNA, the CDR3 is TGTGCCAGTAGTAAGGCTAGCGGATACAATGAGCAGTTCTTC. This sequence encodes CASSKASGYNEQFF. The chain links TRBV19 to TRBJ2-1; TRBD2 matches 7 bases. V lost 4 bases and J lost 4; bases outside the gene matches: 4. Looked up from germline, CDR1 is LNHDA and CDR2 is SQIVND (reference sequence). The length of the CDR3 is 14 residues.

The V call is TRBV18, the J call TRBJ1-1; D is possibly TRBD1 (5 bases). The CDR3 is 12 residues long. Looked up from germline, CDR1 is KGHSH and CDR2 is LQKENI. Trimming pared 3 bases from V and 8 bases from J, leaving 10 bases between. CDR3 nucleotide sequence: TGTGCCAGCTCACCGGGACGGCAAGAAGCTTTCTTT. Its protein product is CASSPGRQEAFF.

The genes are TRBV20-1 and TRBJ1-6, with no clear D. Between the trimmed V and J ends, which lost 6 bases and 1 base, there was a span of 10 bases. Germline V lookup: CDR1 DFQATT, CDR2 SNEGSKA (reference sequence). The CDR3 totals 14 residues. The DNA for the CDR3 is TGCAGTGCCCTCCCGGAGTCCTATAATTCACCCCTCCACTTT. Its protein is CSALPESYNSPLHF.

This clonotype was detected many times. This chain joins TRBV11-2 and TRBJ2-1; D is possibly TRBD2 (6 bases). Trimming left V 3 bases short and J 4 bases short, with 13 bases between. CDR1 is SGHAT, CDR2 FQNNGV, per germline. CDR3 length: 15 residues. CDR3 nucleotides: TGTGCCAGCAGCTTCTTGGAAGGGAGGTACAATGAGCAGTTCTTC. It yields the protein CASSFLEGRYNEQFF. Complete variable domain (other parts from reference TRBV11-2 and TRBJ2-1): EAGVAQSPRYKIIEKRQSVAFWCNPISGHATLYWYQQILGQGPKLLIQFQNNGVVDDSQLPKDRFSAERLKGVDSTLKIQPAKLEDSAVYLCASSFLEGRYNEQFFGPGTRLTVL.

V gene TRBV20-1 combines with J gene TRBJ2-3; 9 nucleotides match TRBD1. Germline lookup yields CDR1 DFQATT and CDR2 SNEGSKA (reference sequence). The CDR3 sequence is 15 residues long. The ends lost 5 bases at V and 1 base at J; junction bases unmatched: 7. The CDR3 bases are TGCAGTGCTGCTTACAGGGGGCTCGGCACAGATACGCAGTATTTT. Protein sequence: CSAAYRGLGTDTQYF.

Notes on this clonotype: It may be a read error: a sequence one base away is much more abundant. This rearrangement joins TRBV28 to TRBJ2-7; D remains ambiguous. V was trimmed by 8 bases and J by 5 bases, leaving 19 bases between them. Germline lookup yields CDR1 MDHEN and CDR2 SYDVKM. The length of the CDR3 is 14 residues. The CDR3: CASGSREAPHEQYF. For the CDR3, the DNA is TGTGCCAGCGGTTCAAGGGAAGCACCCCACGAGCAGTACTTC.

This clonotype was picked up many times. This sequence joins TRBV6-1 and TRBJ2-1; 9 bases fit TRBD2. The CDR3 contains 13 residues. With 6 bases clipped from V and 7 bases from J, the junction kept 4 bases outside the gene matches. Per the germline V gene, CDR1 is MNHNS and CDR2 is SASEGT. CDR3 DNA sequence: TGTGCCAGCAGGTTCGCGGGAGGGAATGAGCAGTTCTTC. Amino acid sequence: CASRFAGGNEQFF.

The chain joins TRBV28 to TRBJ2-7, with D possibly TRBD2 on 5 matching bases. The CDR3 contains 13 residues. Between the trimmed V and J ends, which lost 2 bases and 7 bases, there was a span of 12 bases. In germline, CDR1 is MDHEN, CDR2 SYDVKM. Here the CDR3 reads CASSLMTRGEQYF. The DNA of the CDR3 is TGTGCCAGCAGTTTAATGACCCGGGGAGAGCAGTACTTC.

The chain joins TRBV5-1 to TRBJ2-1, with a possible D match to TRBD2 (7 bases). Germline CDR1 is SGHRS and CDR2 is YFSETQ. This CDR3 region has 14 residues. V lost 4 bases, J lost 8 bases, and 16 bases lay in between. CDR3 sequence: CASSRGGVSDEQFF. CDR3 nucleotides: TGCGCCAGCAGCAGGGGGGGGGTGAGCGATGAGCAGTTCTTC.

This clonotype was recorded at least ten times. The chain recombines TRBV29-1 with TRBJ1-2; D possibly corresponds to TRBD1 (5 bases). The ends were cut back, 2 bases at V and 8 bases at J, with 12 bases in the middle. This CDR3 has 12 amino acids. Germline loops: CDR1 SQVTM, CDR2 ANQGSEA. CDR3 nucleotides: TGCAGCGTTGAAAACGCGGGGGTCGGCTACACCTTC. Translating it yields CSVENAGVGYTF. The full variable domain, its missing parts supplied by reference TRBV29-1 and TRBJ1-2, is SAVISQKPSRDICQRGTSLTIQCQVDSQVTMMFWYRQQPGQSLTLIATANQGSEATYESGFVIDKFPISRPNLTFSTLTVSNMSPEDSSIYLCSVENAGVGYTFGSGTRLTVV.